The rows below give T cell receptor beta chains drawn from one sample of a study of shared clonotypes between healthy human individuals. The protocol was immunoSEQ multiplex PCR, while the TCRdb copy is restricted to in-frame clones and leaves out a portion. Of around 2,100,000 clones in the sample, around 96% are singletons; the top ten hold 1.2%. Source material: naive CD8+ T cells sorted from blood. Source of these receptors: a young man in good health. The CDR3 runs from the conserved cysteine through the conserved F or W. The D gene is left open where the match is weak. Clone size appears in some rows only: once, few, many, or a class for an expanded clone.

cdr3_aa,cdr3_nt,v_call,j_call,clone_size,d_call
CAWTPGQGGTQYF,TGTGCCTGGACCCCGGGTCAGGGAGGGACCCAGTACTTC,TRBV30,TRBJ2-5,.,.
CVSSEEQGSIQPQHF,TGTGTCAGCAGTGAAGAACAGGGGTCTATTCAGCCCCAGCATTTT,TRBV2,TRBJ1-5,.,TRBD1
CASSLGPGTGTDTQYF,TGTGCCAGCAGCTTAGGCCCAGGGACTGGCACAGATACGCAGTATTTT,TRBV11-2,TRBJ2-3,.,.
CASSTHGTGNTGELFF,TGTGCCAGCAGCACTCACGGGACAGGGAACACCGGGGAGCTGTTTTTT,TRBV9,TRBJ2-2,once,TRBD1
CASSPLTVPYEQYF,TGTGCTAGCAGCCCGCTGACAGTTCCCTACGAGCAGTACTTC,TRBV7-7,TRBJ2-7,once,.
CASSVGVLAGNQPQHF,TGTGCCAGCAGCGTAGGAGTATTAGCCGGCAATCAGCCCCAGCATTTT,TRBV9,TRBJ1-5,.,.
CASSQDMSSGAYEQYF,TGCGCCAGCAGCCAGGATATGTCTAGCGGAGCCTACGAGCAGTACTTC,TRBV4-1,TRBJ2-7,.,TRBD2
CASSHRTSGAYNEQFF,TGTGCCAGCAGCCACCGGACTAGCGGGGCATACAATGAGCAGTTCTTC,TRBV13,TRBJ2-1,.,TRBD2
CASRSRRDSNQPQHF,TGTGCCAGCAGGTCCCGACGGGATAGCAATCAGCCCCAGCATTTT,TRBV6-1,TRBJ1-5,.,.
CASSLAGQGNQPQHF,TGCGCCAGCAGCTTGGCCGGACAGGGCAATCAGCCCCAGCATTTT,TRBV5-1,TRBJ1-5,.,TRBD1
CASSQTRDGTDTQYF,TGCGCCAGCAGCCAAACCCGGGACGGCACAGATACGCAGTATTTT,TRBV4-1,TRBJ2-3,.,.
CAWKTEAGELFF,TGTGCCTGGAAGACAGAGGCCGGGGAGCTGTTTTTT,TRBV30,TRBJ2-2,.,.
CSVYTGGPMGYEQYF,TGCAGCGTTTATACGGGGGGGCCGATGGGCTACGAGCAGTACTTC,TRBV29-1,TRBJ2-7,.,TRBD2
CASSLAGVGNTEAFF,TGTGCCAGCAGCTTGGCCGGGGTAGGAAACACTGAAGCTTTCTTT,TRBV5-8,TRBJ1-1,once,.
CASSPGLAPGTDTQYF,TGTGCCAGCAGCCCGGGTCTAGCGCCCGGGACAGATACGCAGTATTTT,TRBV7-9,TRBJ2-3,.,.
CASSFSGGDTGELFF,TGTGCCAGCAGCTTTAGCGGGGGGGACACCGGGGAGCTGTTTTTT,TRBV5-5,TRBJ2-2,.,TRBD2
CASSGQGNEQFF,TGTGCCAGCTCGGGACAGGGGAATGAGCAGTTCTTC,TRBV18,TRBJ2-1,.,TRBD1
CASSLPHGNEQFF,TGTGCCAGCAGTCTACCCCATGGTAATGAGCAGTTCTTC,TRBV28,TRBJ2-1,.,.
CASSYSIDTQYF,TGTGCCAGCAGTTACTCGATAGATACGCAGTATTTT,TRBV6-5,TRBJ2-3,.,.
CASSTPSGTGSYEQYF,TGTGCCAGTAGTACGCCCTCCGGGACAGGCAGCTACGAGCAGTACTTC,TRBV19,TRBJ2-7,.,TRBD1
CASSEGTGYEQYF,TGCGCCAGCAGTGAAGGGACAGGCTACGAGCAGTACTTC,TRBV10-1,TRBJ2-7,few,TRBD1
CASSLAGQNFRYGYTF,TGTGCCAGCAGCCTCGCTGGACAGAATTTTCGGTATGGCTACACCTTC,TRBV5-4,TRBJ1-2,.,.
CASSVTTGYEQYF,TGTGCCAGCAGCGTGACTACAGGGTACGAGCAGTACTTC,TRBV9,TRBJ2-7,once,.
CASTPDSSYEQYF,TGTGCCAGCACTCCGGACAGCTCCTACGAGCAGTACTTC,TRBV6-1,TRBJ2-7,.,.
CSATEGFLSGNTIYF,TGCAGCGCAACTGAGGGGTTCCTCTCTGGAAACACCATATATTTT,TRBV29-1,TRBJ1-3,.,.
CASSDRDSPPGELFF,TGTGCCAGCAGTGACCGGGACAGCCCCCCCGGGGAGCTGTTTTTT,TRBV6-1,TRBJ2-2,.,TRBD1
CASSETGGEGTQYF,TGTGCCAGCAGCGAGACAGGGGGCGAAGGGACCCAGTACTTC,TRBV27,TRBJ2-5,.,TRBD1
CASSQVANTETAEAFF,TGCGCCAGCAGCCAAGTCGCGAACACGGAAACGGCTGAAGCTTTCTTT,TRBV4-1,TRBJ1-1,.,.
CASSEIKQRGTGELFF,TGTGCCAGCAGTGAAATCAAGCAAAGGGGGACCGGGGAGCTGTTTTTT,TRBV27,TRBJ2-2,once,.
CASSELFGELFF,TGTGCCAGCAGTGAGCTTTTTGGGGAGCTGTTTTTT,TRBV2,TRBJ2-2,.,.
CASSLVETAETQYF,TGTGCCAGCAGCTTGGTCGAGACTGCGGAGACCCAGTACTTC,TRBV5-6,TRBJ2-5,.,.
CASSESTVPSYEQYF,TGTGCCAGCAGTGAATCGACAGTTCCATCCTACGAGCAGTACTTC,TRBV6-1,TRBJ2-7,.,.
CASSQGSGGQGPTGNTIYF,TGTGCCAGCAGCCAGGGGTCAGGGGGACAGGGTCCGACTGGAAACACCATATATTTT,TRBV7-2,TRBJ1-3,.,TRBD1
CASSYHTQRGDLNTGELFF,TGTGCCAGCAGTTACCACACCCAGCGGGGGGACCTTAACACCGGGGAGCTGTTTTTT,TRBV7-3,TRBJ2-2,.,TRBD2
CASKETAPDGYTF,TGTGCCAGCAAAGAGACAGCCCCAGATGGCTACACCTTC,TRBV2,TRBJ1-2,.,.
CASSEGRSYGYTF,TGTGCCAGCTCAGAGGGACGAAGCTATGGCTACACCTTC,TRBV25-1,TRBJ1-2,.,.
CASSIRYLFETQYF,TGTGCCAGTAGTATACGATATCTTTTCGAGACCCAGTACTTC,TRBV19,TRBJ2-5,.,.
CASVGTGQGGTEAFF,TGTGCTAGTGTTGGGACAGGACAGGGAGGGACTGAAGCTTTCTTT,TRBV12-5,TRBJ1-1,.,TRBD1
CASSFTGSTEAFF,TGTGCCAGCAGTTTTACAGGGTCGACTGAAGCTTTCTTT,TRBV28,TRBJ1-1,few,.
CSAEAGGNTGELFF,TGCAGCGCCGAGGCAGGGGGAAACACCGGGGAGCTGTTTTTT,TRBV29-1,TRBJ2-2,.,TRBD1